This T cell receptor (beta chain) was captured in a study of patients and donors after allogeneic stem cell transplantation (dated by TCRdb to about 2020). There are 14 amino acids in the CDR3, from cysteine to phenylalanine inclusive. CDR3 DNA is the only sequence kept; it has 42 bases, read in frame from the first base. The trim is 8 bases for V and 1 base for J, with a gap of 11 bases between the germline ends. Taken from the germline V gene, the CDR1 and CDR2 loops are LGHNA and YSLEER. In its sample, this clonotype was seen a few times. The specificity of this receptor is unknown. One base away there is no much larger clone; base qualities are not given. To prepare the library, RT-PCR was applied. The sequencer was a NextSeq 550. TCRdb applied fastp at Q25 and MiXCR to the public reads, then kept only in-frame beta chains. Rows with one shared CDR3 protein collapse into an entry with the most common genes and DNA. The table for this sample lists some 880,000 distinct CDR3 sequences; about 20% of them were counted only once. The ten largest clones capture around 5.5% of the sample.

The clonotype was recovered from a human donor who was either an allogeneic HSCT recipient or a stem cell or donor lymphocyte infusion donor (not recorded which). It is not recorded whose cells these are; they may come from a transplant donor. The receptor chain draws on TRBV4-3 and TRBJ2-2; the D gene cannot be resolved beyond TRBD1 or TRBD2, each matching 5 bases. Sequencing input: blood, either unsorted or a sorted T cell fraction (not recorded which). The nucleotide sequence reads as follows: TGCGCCAGCGTCCGGGACCTGAACACCGGGGAGCTGTTTTTT. This is translated as CASVRDLNTGELFF.